A selection of T cell receptor beta chains follows, all from one sample in a study of T cells in Graves' hyperthyroidism and ophthalmopathy. TCRdb analysed the multiplex PCR reads with MiXCR anew, one entry per CDR3 protein. This sample has roughly 380,000 distinct CDR3 sequences; approximately 15% occur once, and the top ten carry less than 25%. The sample was blood. The receptors were sampled from a man aged 30-40 years with Graves' hyperthyroidism that later progressed to Graves' ophthalmopathy. Each CDR3 is given with its conserved first and last residue. D genes are given only for firm matches. Some rows mark clone size as missing; the rest say once, few, many or name a class of expanded clone.

>few|TRBD1|17|TRBV18|TRBJ2-7
CASSPFRDRGFPYEQYF
TGTGCCAGCTCACCCTTCCGGGACAGGGGGTTTCCCTACGAGCAGTACTTC
>NA|NA|13|TRBV19|TRBJ2-3
CASRTPSTDTQYF
TGTGCCAGTAGGACCCCAAGCACAGATACGCAGTATTTT
>many|NA|15|TRBV6-1|TRBJ1-6
CASSDQGGYASPLHF
TGTGCCAGCAGTGACCAAGGGGGGTACGCTTCACCCCTCCACTTT
>many|NA|14|TRBV5-1|TRBJ1-6
CASRGSGSDSPLHF
TGCGCCAGCAGGGGTTCAGGGTCGGATTCACCCCTCCACTTT
>many|NA|16|TRBV5-1|TRBJ1-1
CASSLWTMGMNTEAFF
TGCGCCAGCAGCCTATGGACCATGGGGATGAACACTGAAGCTTTCTTT
>few|NA|14|TRBV12-3/TRBV12-4|TRBJ2-7
CASSLVSPGDEQYF
TGTGCCAGCAGTTTAGTGTCTCCGGGGGACGAGCAGTACTTC
>few|TRBD1|15|TRBV19|TRBJ2-1
CASSSWQGAYNEQFF
TGTGCCAGTAGTAGTTGGCAGGGGGCCTACAATGAGCAGTTCTTC
>many|NA|12|TRBV7-2|TRBJ2-1
CASSPGVNEQFF
TGTGCCAGCAGCCCAGGGGTGAATGAGCAGTTCTTC
>few|TRBD2|17|TRBV20-1|TRBJ2-1
CSARDPGLAGMNNEQFF
TGCAGTGCTAGAGATCCCGGACTAGCGGGGATGAACAATGAGCAGTTCTTC
>few|NA|16|TRBV13|TRBJ2-1
CASSTRREPSYNEQFF
TGTGCCAGCAGCACCCGGAGAGAGCCTTCCTACAATGAGCAGTTCTTC
>many|NA|14|TRBV18|TRBJ2-7
CASSPQTETYEQYF
TGTGCCAGCTCACCACAGACAGAGACCTACGAGCAGTACTTC
>NA|NA|14|TRBV25-1|TRBJ2-3
CASSEFLETDTQYF
TGTGCCAGCAGTGAATTTCTGGAGACAGATACGCAGTATTTT
>many|TRBD1|17|TRBV28|TRBJ1-4
CASSGQGYINNNEKLFF
TGTGCCAGCAGTGGACAGGGGTATATAAATAATAATGAAAAACTGTTTTTT
>many|NA|17|TRBV24-1|TRBJ1-5
CATSDPPRQYSNQPQHF
TGTGCCACCAGTGATCCACCTCGGCAGTATAGCAATCAGCCCCAGCATTTT
>few|TRBD1|19|TRBV3-1|TRBJ1-6
CASSPRTGLGFAYNSPLHF
TGTGCCAGCAGCCCTCGGACAGGGTTGGGATTTGCCTATAATTCACCCCTCCACTTT
>many|NA|15|TRBV29-1|TRBJ1-2
CSVEVPYREPYGYTF
TGCAGCGTTGAGGTTCCATACAGGGAACCTTATGGCTACACCTTC
>NA|NA|13|TRBV6-1|TRBJ2-1
CASSWASGTEQFF
TGTGCCAGCAGTTGGGCCTCCGGGACAGAGCAGTTCTTC
>many|NA|11|TRBV7-8|TRBJ1-3
CASSFGNTIYF
TGTGCCAGCAGCTTCGGGAACACCATATATTTT
>many|TRBD1|15|TRBV28|TRBJ1-2
CASSSDRGYHYGYTF
TGTGCCAGCAGTTCCGACAGGGGGTATCACTATGGCTACACCTTC
>many|NA|14|TRBV5-1|TRBJ2-1
CASSLWPSYNEQFF
TGCGCCAGCAGCTTGTGGCCCTCCTACAATGAGCAGTTCTTC
>NA|NA|15|TRBV7-8|TRBJ1-1
CASSSGELEGTEAFF
TGTGCCAGCAGCTCGGGGGAGCTGGAGGGAACTGAAGCTTTCTTT
>many|NA|13|TRBV12-3/TRBV12-4|TRBJ1-1
CASASTGRTEAFF
TGTGCCAGCGCTTCTACCGGCCGGACTGAAGCTTTCTTT
>few|NA|16|TRBV4-1|TRBJ1-5
CASSPKGSGGNQPQHF
TGCGCCAGCAGCCCAAAGGGGTCCGGGGGGAATCAGCCCCAGCATTTT
>few|TRBD2|15|TRBV9|TRBJ2-7
CASSPTLRGDYEQYF
TGTGCCAGCAGCCCCACTCTGCGGGGGGATTACGAGCAGTACTTC
>many|NA|16|TRBV5-5|TRBJ1-5
CASSLDPNTGRGPQHF
TGTGCCAGCAGCCTCGACCCAAACACGGGAAGAGGGCCCCAGCATTTT
>few|NA|16|TRBV5-1|TRBJ2-1
CASSLTGAYSYNEQFF
TGCGCCAGCAGCTTGACCGGAGCATACTCCTACAATGAGCAGTTCTTC
>NA|NA|17|TRBV11-2|TRBJ2-5
CASSLGRGIQLQETQYF
TGTGCCAGCAGCTTAGGCCGGGGGATACAGCTACAAGAGACCCAGTACTTC
>many|NA|15|TRBV20-1|TRBJ2-1
CSATEAWASYNEQFF
TGCAGTGCCACCGAGGCCTGGGCATCCTACAATGAGCAGTTCTTC
>NA|NA|15|TRBV4-1|TRBJ2-5
CASSQAQGNWETQYF
TGCGCCAGCAGCCAGGCCCAGGGGAACTGGGAGACCCAGTACTTC
>few|NA|14|TRBV11-3|TRBJ2-3
CASSPGAGSDTQYF
TGTGCCAGCAGCCCCGGTGCGGGTTCGGATACGCAGTATTTT
>NA|NA|18|TRBV6-1|TRBJ1-6
CASKGQGTSSSYNSPLHF
TGTGCCAGCAAGGGGCAGGGAACTTCAAGCTCCTATAATTCACCCCTCCACTTT
>NA|NA|13|TRBV6-1|TRBJ1-2
CASSPKANYGYTF
TGTGCCAGCAGCCCGAAAGCTAACTATGGCTACACCTTC
>many|NA|15|TRBV12-3/TRBV12-4|TRBJ1-2
CASTSSGSGGHGYTF
TGTGCCAGCACTTCTAGTGGGAGTGGGGGGCATGGCTACACCTTC
>NA|NA|16|TRBV5-1|TRBJ1-2
CASSLGPLWGNYGYTF
TGCGCCAGCAGCTTGGGCCCCTTGTGGGGGAACTATGGCTACACCTTC
>NA|NA|15|TRBV5-1|TRBJ2-3
CASSLASPSTDTQYF
TGCGCCAGCAGCTTGGCGTCACCAAGCACAGATACGCAGTATTTT
>many|TRBD1|15|TRBV7-2|TRBJ2-3
CASSRRTGETDTQYF
TGTGCCAGCAGCCGGAGGACAGGGGAAACAGATACGCAGTATTTT
>many|TRBD1|12|TRBV12-3/TRBV12-4|TRBJ1-3
CASIHRGHTIYF
TGTGCCAGCATCCACAGGGGACACACCATATATTTT
>few|TRBD1|15|TRBV30|TRBJ1-6
CAWTRDSGWNSPLHF
TGTGCCTGGACCAGGGACAGCGGATGGAATTCACCCCTCCACTTT
>many|NA|17|TRBV7-9|TRBJ2-7
CASSFRPFSDLSYEQYF
TGTGCCAGCAGCTTCCGCCCCTTTTCGGATTTGTCCTACGAGCAGTACTTC
>many|NA|14|TRBV4-1|TRBJ1-2
CASSHPGTNYGYTF
TGCGCCAGCAGCCATCCCGGGACCAACTATGGCTACACCTTC
>few|NA|16|TRBV27|TRBJ1-6
CASSLGGVDYNSPLHF
TGTGCCAGCAGTTTAGGCGGGGTCGACTATAATTCACCCCTCCACTTT
>few|NA|17|TRBV27|TRBJ2-6
CASRPITGGPGANVLTF
TGTGCCAGCAGGCCTATCACAGGCGGCCCTGGGGCCAACGTCCTGACTTTC
>NA|NA|14|TRBV7-9|TRBJ2-1
CASIPPGAFTEQFF
TGTGCCAGCATCCCGCCGGGGGCCTTTACTGAGCAGTTCTTC
>many|NA|16|TRBV25-1|TRBJ1-1
CASSARLGAWDTEAFF
TGTGCCAGCAGTGCCCGACTCGGGGCCTGGGACACTGAAGCTTTCTTT
>few|NA|14|TRBV7-9|TRBJ2-3
CASSFLSSTDTQYF
TGTGCCAGCAGCTTCCTAAGTAGCACAGATACGCAGTATTTT